This entry is about one TCR beta chain. What it recognizes is unknown. This sample was taken from a study of T cell responses to AZD1222 COVID-19 vaccine. Study-wide results and limits: Spike was spanned by vaccine-associated CD4 TCRs, which were dominant at 160-218 and 743-854.

Profiling relied on immunoSEQ multiplex PCR, and the TCRdb table lists in-frame clones only, not all of them. The table lists roughly 150,000 clones, about 90% of them singletons. Trimming shortened V by 3 bases and J by 1 base, and 12 bases separated the two germline ends. Germline CDR1 LNHDA, CDR2 SQIVND (reference sequence). This CDR3 is 15 amino acids long. The TCR originated in an adult in good health. The specimen comprised peripheral blood, sampled on day 0 of AZD1222 vaccination. The rearrangement joins TRBV19 to TRBJ2-5; D gene ambiguous. CDR3 region: CASSIQDRLQETQYF. DNA of the CDR3: TGTGCCAGTAGTATCCAGGACCGACTCCAAGAGACCCAGTACTTC.